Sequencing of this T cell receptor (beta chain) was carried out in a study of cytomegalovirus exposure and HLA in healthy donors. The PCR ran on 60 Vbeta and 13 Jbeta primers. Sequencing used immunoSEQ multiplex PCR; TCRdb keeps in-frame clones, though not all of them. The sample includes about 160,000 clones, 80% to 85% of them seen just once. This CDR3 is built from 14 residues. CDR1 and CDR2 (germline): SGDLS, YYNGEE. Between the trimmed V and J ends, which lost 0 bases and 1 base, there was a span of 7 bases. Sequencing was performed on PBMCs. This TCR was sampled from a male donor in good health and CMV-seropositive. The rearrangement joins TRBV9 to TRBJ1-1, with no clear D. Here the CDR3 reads CASSVGARNTEAFF. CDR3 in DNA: TGTGCCAGCAGCGTAGGGGCAAGGAACACTGAAGCTTTCTTT.